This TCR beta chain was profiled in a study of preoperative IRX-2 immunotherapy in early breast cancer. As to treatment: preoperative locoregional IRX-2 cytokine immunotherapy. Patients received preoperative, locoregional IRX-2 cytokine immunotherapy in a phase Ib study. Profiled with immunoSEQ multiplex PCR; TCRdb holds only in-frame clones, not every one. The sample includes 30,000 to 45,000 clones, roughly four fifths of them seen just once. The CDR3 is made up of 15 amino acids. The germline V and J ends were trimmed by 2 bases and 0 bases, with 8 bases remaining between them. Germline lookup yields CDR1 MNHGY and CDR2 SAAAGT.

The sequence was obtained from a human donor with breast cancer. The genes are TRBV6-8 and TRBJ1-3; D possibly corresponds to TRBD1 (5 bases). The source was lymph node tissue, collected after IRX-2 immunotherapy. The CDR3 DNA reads TGTGCCAGCAGTTACGACAGACTCTCTGGAAACACCATATATTTT. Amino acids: CASSYDRLSGNTIYF.